Presented here are 3 T cell receptor beta chains from one specimen sequenced in a study of blood T cells in healthy people across ages. The authors ran a second PCR of 7 to 11 cycles using a sample-barcoded 5' primer and a J-beta primer mix. MiXCR was run by TCRdb on the 5' RACE reads, yielding one entry per CDR3 protein. The table lists 780,000 or so distinct CDR3 sequences, just over 55% of them singletons. The specimen sequenced was blood. All receptors come from a middle-aged man in good health.

The chain combines TRBV5-1 with TRBJ2-5; D is ambiguous. This CDR3 region has 13 residues. Germline-derived CDR1 and CDR2 are SGHRS and YFSETQ. V was trimmed by 4 bases and J by 3 bases, leaving 10 bases between them. This chain's CDR3 is CASSPETEETQYF. CDR3 nucleotides: TGCGCCAGCAGCCCTGAGACGGAAGAGACCCAGTACTTC.

A note on this clonotype: This sequence may be a read error, since a much larger clone differs from it by one base. DNA for the CDR3: TGCAGCGACTTGGACGGGGGAAACATTCGGTACTTC. It translates to CSDLDGGNIRYF. The V call is TRBV29-1, the J call TRBJ2-7, with D possibly TRBD2 on 6 matching bases. The CDR3 totals 12 residues. Trimming left V 7 bases short and J 12 bases short, with 22 bases between. Germline values: CDR1 SQVTM, CDR2 ANQGSEA.

This clonotype was seen many times. The rearrangement links TRBV29-1 to TRBJ2-5; TRBD1 matches 7 bases. The CDR3 runs to 14 residues. J gave up 0 bases and V 6 bases, and 7 bases lay outside the gene matches. CDR1 and CDR2 from the germline V gene are SQVTM and ANQGSEA. CDR3 protein: CSVQGGWNQETQYF. DNA of the CDR3: TGCAGCGTGCAAGGGGGCTGGAACCAAGAGACCCAGTACTTC.